This is a list of T cell receptor beta chains from one sample in a study of identical twins. TCRdb analysed the 5' RACE reads with MiXCR anew, one entry per CDR3 protein. The sample shows about 240,000 distinct CDR3 sequences, about 11% of them seen only once. The sequenced sample was memory T cells sorted from blood. The source of these receptors is a man aged 45-65 years in good health. CDR3s include the opening cysteine and the closing phenylalanine or tryptophan. The order of the fields is D gene, clone size, V gene, J gene, CDR3 protein, CDR3 DNA. A D gene is named only where the DNA matches it firmly. Size is omitted from some rows. Given values are once, few, many or a class for expanded clones.

-	-	TRBV7-2	TRBJ1-2	CASSLASRGDGYTF	TGTGCCAGCAGCTTAGCTTCCAGGGGAGATGGCTACACCTTC
TRBD2	few	TRBV19	TRBJ2-3	CAASGRQRSDTQYF	TGTGCAGCAAGCGGGAGGCAACGGTCAGATACGCAGTATTTT
-	many	TRBV5-1	TRBJ1-6	CASSLTGDNSPLHF	TGCGCCAGCAGCTTAACCGGGGATAATTCACCCCTCCACTTT
-	many	TRBV4-1	TRBJ2-3	CASSQEPSTDTQYF	TGCGCCAGCAGCCAAGAGCCGAGCACAGATACGCAGTATTTT
TRBD1	-	TRBV28	TRBJ2-2	CASSFLTGRGNTGELFF	TGTGCCAGCAGTTTCCTGACAGGGAGAGGGAACACCGGGGAGCTGTTTTTT
-	few	TRBV7-2	TRBJ2-1	CASSSKGRDPQNEQFF	TGTGCCAGCAGCTCCAAGGGGCGGGATCCCCAGAATGAGCAGTTCTTC
-	many	TRBV28	TRBJ1-1	CASASSGQMNTEAFF	TGTGCCAGCGCCTCGTCCGGGCAGATGAACACTGAAGCTTTCTTT
TRBD2	few	TRBV9	TRBJ2-7	CASSVGGGPYEQYF	TGTGCCAGCAGCGTGGGGGGAGGGCCGTACGAGCAGTACTTC
-	few	TRBV20-1	TRBJ1-1	CSAAGAGEGNTEAFF	TGCAGTGCGGCCGGGGCGGGGGAGGGGAACACTGAAGCTTTCTTT
TRBD1	many	TRBV12-3/TRBV12-4	TRBJ1-2	CASSYRGSYGYTF	TGTGCCAGCAGTTACAGGGGTTCCTATGGCTACACCTTC
TRBD1	-	TRBV12-3/TRBV12-4	TRBJ2-1	CASSSYRDRGIAGNEQFF	TGTGCCAGCAGTAGTTACCGGGACAGGGGTATCGCGGGCAATGAGCAGTTCTTC
TRBD2	few	TRBV20-1	TRBJ2-3	CSARSPGLAGGSTDTQYF	TGCAGTGCTAGATCACCGGGACTAGCGGGAGGTAGCACAGATACGCAGTATTTT
TRBD2	few	TRBV11-1	TRBJ2-3	CASSSNILAAGRRTSTDTQYF	TGTGCCAGCAGCTCCAATATCCTAGCGGCGGGGAGAAGAACTAGCACAGATACGCAGTATTTT
TRBD1	many	TRBV6-4	TRBJ2-7	CASTWDRGFSYEQYF	TGTGCCAGCACCTGGGACAGGGGCTTCTCCTACGAGCAGTACTTC
TRBD2	many	TRBV6-2/TRBV6-3	TRBJ2-7	CASSYSSRGGSRSYEQYF	TGTGCCAGCAGTTACTCCAGTCGAGGCGGGAGTCGATCCTACGAGCAGTACTTC
-	many	TRBV12-3/TRBV12-4	TRBJ1-3	CASSAQGGNTIYF	TGTGCCAGCAGTGCTCAGGGAGGAAACACCATATATTTT
-	few	TRBV11-2	TRBJ1-5	CASSLEGGGGQPQHF	TGTGCCAGCAGCTTAGAAGGCGGTGGGGGTCAGCCCCAGCATTTT
TRBD1	-	TRBV30	TRBJ1-2	CAWSLQGQRGYTF	TGTGCCTGGAGTCTCCAGGGACAGAGAGGCTACACCTTC
TRBD1	many	TRBV27	TRBJ2-4	CASSPLQTGAVGIQYF	TGTGCCAGCAGTCCCCTCCAGACAGGGGCGGTAGGCATTCAGTACTTC
TRBD2	few	TRBV24-1	TRBJ2-1	CATSDQTSPPYNEQFF	TGTGCCACCAGTGACCAGACTAGCCCGCCCTACAATGAGCAGTTCTTC
-	-	TRBV23-1	TRBJ2-5	CASRIQGGETQYF	TGCGCCAGCAGGATACAGGGCGGAGAGACCCAGTACTTC
-	-	TRBV28	TRBJ1-2	CASSSDRLRGYTF	TGTGCCAGCAGCTCAGACAGGTTAAGAGGCTACACCTTC
-	many	TRBV5-5	TRBJ1-2	CASSLGQRRVFGDYGYTF	TGTGCCAGCAGCTTGGGTCAGCGAAGGGTATTTGGGGACTATGGCTACACCTTC
TRBD1	few	TRBV2	TRBJ2-2	CASSRRTGVATGELFF	TGTGCCAGCAGCCGACGCACAGGGGTCGCGACCGGGGAGCTGTTTTTT
-	many	TRBV29-1	TRBJ2-3	CSVGGGTDTQYF	TGCAGCGTTGGAGGGGGAACAGATACGCAGTATTTT
TRBD2	-	TRBV5-1	TRBJ2-7	CASSSLGLAVFWEQYF	TGCGCCAGCAGCTCACTCGGACTAGCGGTCTTCTGGGAGCAGTACTTC
-	-	TRBV9	TRBJ1-3	CASSVNTVGNTIYF	TGTGCCAGCAGCGTAAACACCGTCGGAAACACCATATATTTT
-	many	TRBV5-1	TRBJ2-1	CASSFHRVDEQFF	TGCGCCAGCAGCTTTCACAGGGTCGATGAGCAGTTCTTC
-	few	TRBV28	TRBJ1-5	CASSLLATGNQPQHF	TGTGCCAGCAGTTTATTAGCGACAGGTAATCAGCCCCAGCATTTT
-	few	TRBV12-3/TRBV12-4	TRBJ2-2	CASSRTRELFF	TGTGCCAGCAGCCGAACCAGGGAGCTGTTTTTT
-	-	TRBV19	TRBJ2-7	CASSIPGSHEQYF	TGTGCCAGTAGTATTCCAGGGTCCCACGAGCAGTACTTC
-	few	TRBV5-1	TRBJ1-1	CASTRGTMNTEAFF	TGCGCCAGCACCCGGGGGACAATGAACACTGAAGCTTTCTTT
-	many	TRBV29-1	TRBJ2-3	CSVALAISDTQYF	TGCAGCGTTGCGTTAGCGATATCCGATACGCAGTATTTT
-	-	TRBV10-2	TRBJ2-7	CASSERGHEQYF	TGCGCCAGCAGTGAAAGGGGCCACGAGCAGTACTTC
TRBD1	-	TRBV5-6	TRBJ1-2	CASSAGQPGYTF	TGTGCCAGCAGCGCGGGACAGCCTGGCTACACCTTC